Listed below are T cell receptor beta chains from one sample, sequenced in a study of chemoradiotherapy in HPV16-positive cancers. TCRdb's copy holds only in-frame clones and misses some; the assay was immunoSEQ multiplex PCR. This table has fewer than 40,000 clones, roughly 90% appearing once. The sequenced sample was blood, obtained from a patient who underwent chemoradiotherapy. The receptors were sampled from a human donor with HPV-associated anogenital cancer. Both conserved end residues are part of each CDR3. The order of the fields is D gene, clone size, CDR3 length, J gene, V gene, CDR3 DNA, CDR3 protein. D genes are given only for firm matches. Size values are once, few and many counts, or a class for expanded clones, and some rows have none.

- - 12 TRBJ1-2 TRBV9 TGTGCCAGCAGCGTAGCAGACAAGGGCTACACCTTC CASSVADKGYTF
TRBD1 - 14 TRBJ1-6 TRBV5-4 TGTGCCAGCAGCTTTGGACAGGGAAATTCACCCCTCCACTTT CASSFGQGNSPLHF
- - 15 TRBJ1-2 TRBV27 TGTGCCAGCAGTTTATCGAACCGGGGCTACTATGGCTACACCTTC CASSLSNRGYYGYTF
- - 15 TRBJ2-3 TRBV9 TGTGCCAGCAGCGTAGGCCAGACAAGGACAGATACGCAGTATTTT CASSVGQTRTDTQYF
- - 16 TRBJ2-3 TRBV14 TGTGCCAGCAGCCAAGAGTCGCGCGGGGTATTTGGTACGCAGTATTTT CASSQESRGVFGTQYF
- - 15 TRBJ1-2 TRBV5-1 TGCGCCAGCAGCTTGGGGGGCCCGGTTGAGTATGGCTACACCTTC CASSLGGPVEYGYTF
- - 13 TRBJ2-7 TRBV11-3 TGTGCCAGCAGCTTAGGTGAGGCCTACGAGCAGTACTTC CASSLGEAYEQYF
- - 12 TRBJ2-7 TRBV6-5 TGTGCCAGCAGAGGCAGCTCCTACGAGCAGTACTTC CASRGSSYEQYF
- - 15 TRBJ2-2 TRBV5-6 TGTGCCAGCAGTGCGAACGGGGGGAACACCGGGGAGCTGTTTTTT CASSANGGNTGELFF
TRBD1 few 20 TRBJ1-6 TRBV7-8 TGTGCCAGCAGCCATTATTTGCCCTGGGGGACAGGGGGCGATAATTCACCCCTCCACTTT CASSHYLPWGTGGDNSPLHF
- - 16 TRBJ1-4 TRBV5-6 TGTGCCAGCACCTCGATTCGTACAGGACCTAATGAAAAACTGTTTTTT CASTSIRTGPNEKLFF
TRBD2 - 16 TRBJ2-1 TRBV5-1 TGCGCCAGCAGCTTGGGGGCGGGAGCCTCCTACAATGAGCAGTTCTTC CASSLGAGASYNEQFF
- - 13 TRBJ2-7 TRBV2 TGTGCCAGCGGGGTCCGTCCCCCATACGAGCAGTACTTC CASGVRPPYEQYF
- - 16 TRBJ1-3 TRBV4-3 TGCGCCAGCAGCCAAGATCGCGGTGTCTCTGGAAACACCATATATTTT CASSQDRGVSGNTIYF
- - 13 TRBJ1-2 TRBV2 TGTGCCAGCAGTGTGAAAAAGGGTTTTGGCTACACCTTC CASSVKKGFGYTF
- - 17 TRBJ1-3 TRBV5-1 TGCGCCAGCAGCTTGGATCGCGTCAGCGACTCTGGAAACACCATATATTTT CASSLDRVSDSGNTIYF
TRBD1 - 15 TRBJ1-3 TRBV6-1 TGTGCCAGCAGTGCCGAGACAGGGAGCGGAAACACCATATATTTT CASSAETGSGNTIYF
- - 16 TRBJ1-1 TRBV18 - CASSLWTRLGNTEAFF
- - 12 TRBJ1-3 TRBV30 TGTGCCTGGACCACATGGGGAAACACCATATATTTT CAWTTWGNTIYF
- - 13 TRBJ1-2 TRBV7-9 TGTGCCAGCAGCTTCGGGGCGGACGTGGGCTACACCTTC CASSFGADVGYTF
- - 12 TRBJ1-2 TRBV9 TGTGCCAGCAGCGCAGACACCTATGGCTACACCTTC CASSADTYGYTF
- - 14 TRBJ1-1 TRBV5-1 TGCGCCAGCAGCTTGGGTGGATTGAACACTGAAGCTTTCTTT CASSLGGLNTEAFF